Following are 17 T cell receptor beta chains from one sample sequenced in a study of blood T cells in healthy people across ages. Together with a sample-barcoded 5' primer, a J-beta primer mix was included in a second PCR lasting about 6 to 11 cycles. TCRdb fed the 5' RACE reads into MiXCR, producing one record per CDR3 protein. The sample carries about 1,800,000 distinct CDR3 sequences, roughly 27% recorded once. Sequencing used blood. The receptor set was obtained from a woman aged 30 to 39 in good health.

This clonotype was picked up many times. The chain recombines TRBV7-2 with TRBJ2-3, with no clear D. The germline CDR1 and CDR2 sequences are SGHTA and FQGNSA. V was cut by 7 bases and J by 1 base, with 6 bases left in between. CDR3 size: 12 residues. The CDR3: CASTLGTDTQYF. Here the CDR3 DNA reads TGTGCCAGCACCCTAGGCACAGATACGCAGTATTTT.

At least ten counts were recorded for this clonotype. The chain has TRBV4-1 and TRBJ2-7, with D possibly called TRBD1 or TRBD2 (5 bases each). V lost 0 bases and J 0 bases, leaving 12 bases between the germline ends. In germline, CDR1 is MGHRA, CDR2 YSYEKL. CDR3 length: 16 residues. DNA for the CDR3: TGCGCCAGCAGCCAAGATACGGGGCGTAGCTCCTACGAGCAGTACTTC. Translation: CASSQDTGRSSYEQYF.

This clonotype was seen a handful of times. A much larger clone sits a single nucleotide away, making a read error possible. This chain uses TRBV6-6 with TRBJ2-7, with D hard to call. CDR3 length: 15 amino acids. Germline V gene lookup returns CDR1 MNHNY and CDR2 SVGAGI (reference sequence). Trimming removed 6 bases from V and 3 bases from J, with 18 bases in between. CDR3 in amino acids: CASRGNPNPSYEQYF. For the CDR3, the DNA is TGTGCCAGCAGGGGAAACCCAAACCCCAGCTACGAGCAGTACTTC.

In this sample, this clonotype turned up a few times. The gene calls are TRBV6-1 and TRBJ2-1; D may match TRBD1 or TRBD2 (5 bases each). The length of the CDR3 is 13 residues. Germline values: CDR1 MNHNS, CDR2 SASEGT. The V end was cut by 2 bases, the J end by 9 bases, with 11 bases between. DNA of the CDR3: TGTGCCAGCAGTGAACACCCAGGGACTGAGCAGTTCTTC. Translated, it gives CASSEHPGTEQFF.

The chain is built from TRBV9 and TRBJ2-1; no clear D. The V gene lost 2 bases and the J gene lost 0 bases, with 6 bases spanning the gap. Germline loops: CDR1 SGDLS, CDR2 YYNGEE. CDR3 length: 14 amino acids. CDR3: CASSVVGSYNEQFF. The CDR3 DNA follows: TGTGCCAGCAGCGTCGTGGGCTCCTACAATGAGCAGTTCTTC.

This clonotype was observed a few times. J is TRBJ2-1 and V is TRBV4-3, with 11 bases identical to TRBD2. Germline lookup yields CDR1 LGHNA and CDR2 YSLEER. V lost 4 bases and J lost 3; bases outside the gene matches: 14. CDR3 length: 19 residues. As DNA, the CDR3 is TGCGCCAGCAGCCGCCGACTAGCGGGACTTTCGGGTGGCTACAATGAGCAGTTCTTC. Protein sequence: CASSRRLAGLSGGYNEQFF.

This clonotype was seen a handful of times. The chain recombines TRBV3-1 with TRBJ1-1; D may be TRBD1 (5 bases). CDR3 length equals 14 residues. V dropped 1 base and J dropped 6 bases, with 12 bases sitting between them. Germline lookup yields CDR1 LGHDT and CDR2 YNNKEL (reference sequence). The DNA for the CDR3 is TGTGCCAGCAGCCAAGCAGCAGGGACCCCTGAAGCTTTCTTT. Residues: CASSQAAGTPEAFF.

This clonotype has at least ten counts. The chain is built from TRBV18 and TRBJ2-5; no definite D call. V dropped 6 bases and J dropped 3 bases, with 14 bases sitting between them. The CDR3 is 14 residues long. The germline gives CDR1 KGHSH, CDR2 LQKENI. The CDR3 DNA is TGTGCCAGCTCCCCTGGGGATGAGGAAGAGACCCAGTACTTC. Amino acid sequence: CASSPGDEEETQYF. Full variable domain (rest looked up from reference TRBV18 and TRBJ2-5): NAGVMQNPRHLVRRRGQEARLRCSPMKGHSHVYWYRQLPEEGLKFMVYLQKENIIDESGMPKERFSAEFPKEGPSILRIQQVVRGDSAAYFCASSPGDEEETQYFGPGTRLLVL.

V usage is TRBV20-1 and J usage is TRBJ2-5; 12 nucleotides match TRBD2. Losses at the gene ends were 3 bases for V and 11 bases for J; bases not matched to a gene: 10. The V gene's germline CDR1 is DFQATT and CDR2 SNEGSKA (reference sequence). The CDR3 loop spans 14 amino acids. CDR3 region: CSARPSGGAYEQYF. The CDR3 nucleotides read TGCAGTGCTAGGCCTAGCGGGGGGGCCTATGAGCAGTACTTC.

This clonotype has more than one count but fewer than ten. The chain uses TRBV6-4 and TRBJ2-7, with D possibly matching TRBD2 (6 bases). The ends were cut back, 5 bases at V and 7 bases at J, with 21 bases in the middle. Germline lookup yields CDR1 MRHNA and CDR2 SNTAGT. This CDR3 contains 15 residues. The DNA for the CDR3 is TGTGCCAGCAGTACCCGGGAGATCCTTGCGGGTGAGCAGTACTTC. Translating it yields CASSTREILAGEQYF.

This clonotype turned up a few times. This chain connects TRBV6-6 to TRBJ1-5, with 10 bases identical to TRBD1. This CDR3 has 15 amino acids. Germline V gene data show CDR1 as MNHNY and CDR2 as SVGAGI (reference sequence). V lost 4 bases to trimming and J lost 2 bases; unmatched junction nucleotides: 2. CDR3 nucleotide sequence: TGTGCCAGCAGTTGGGACAGGGGAGGCAATCAGCCCCAGCATTTT. It specifies CASSWDRGGNQPQHF.

This clonotype appeared a single time. A much larger clone differs by one base, so this may be a read error. The chain combines TRBV10-2 with TRBJ2-4, with TRBD1 matching over 8 bases. TRBJ2-7 explains the end of the DNA better; the J call may be wrong. The CDR3 runs to 16 residues. Per germline, CDR1 WSHSY and CDR2 SAAADI. CDR3 nucleotides: TGCGCCGGCAGTGAGAGGGGAGGCAGGGGGCCCCACGAGCAGTACTTC. The encoded protein is CAGSERGGRGPHEQYF.

The chain carries TRBV7-6 and TRBJ1-5, with D unclear. The CDR3 extends over 13 amino acids. Deletions cut 5 bases from V and 7 bases from J, with 12 bases between. Germline lookup yields CDR1 SGHVS and CDR2 FNYEAQ. This chain's CDR3 is CASSPDGRQPQHF. The CDR3 DNA reads TGTGCCAGCAGCCCCGACGGGAGGCAGCCCCAGCATTTT.

A word on this clonotype: At one boundary the junction diverges from the germline segment, which might be a read error. The chain uses TRBV5-1 and TRBJ2-7; TRBD2 matches 9 bases. The J call is uncertain, as TRBJ2-5 better fits the DNA end. The CDR3 is made up of 15 amino acids. The germline V gene has CDR1 SGHRS and CDR2 YFSETQ. CDR3: CANSLQSGGKETQYF. DNA of the CDR3: TGCGCCAACAGCTTGCAGAGCGGGGGGAAAGAGACCCAGTACTTC.

The sample holds a few counts of this clonotype. The CDR3 DNA follows: TGTGCCAGCAGTTTTGGACAGGTCCCTGAAGCTTTCTTT. Residues: CASSFGQVPEAFF. The V and J genes are TRBV12-3 or TRBV12-4 and TRBJ1-1; 7 bases are shared with TRBD1. Unmatched junction bases numbered 4, after V lost 3 bases and J lost 6 bases. This CDR3 comprises 13 residues.

The V gene is TRBV5-1, the J gene TRBJ2-3; maybe TRBD2 (5 bases). Trimming pared 4 bases from V and 4 bases from J, leaving 16 bases between. The germline CDR1 and CDR2 sequences are SGHRS and YFSETQ. The CDR3 has 15 residues. CDR3 nucleotides: TGCGCCAGCAGCCCAGGACTCCTCTTTTCAGATACGCAGTATTTT. Translated, it gives CASSPGLLFSDTQYF.

There are many counts of this clonotype. This sequence joins TRBV3-1 and TRBJ2-7; 9 bases are shared with TRBD1. V was clipped by 5 bases and J by 2 bases; unmatched bases: 4. The CDR3 loop spans 14 amino acids. Looked up from germline, CDR1 is LGHDT and CDR2 is YNNKEL (reference sequence). CDR3 nucleotides: TGTGCCAGCAGCGTACAGGGGGCAACCTACGAGCAGTACTTC. This encodes CASSVQGATYEQYF.